The 12 T cell receptor beta chains given below trace back to one sample, sequenced in a study of blood T cell repertoires in COVID-19. Profiling relied on immunoSEQ multiplex PCR, and the TCRdb table lists in-frame clones only, not all of them. The data hold some 100,000 clones, with roughly four fifths observed a single time. The sample was peripheral blood. The origin of the receptors is a man between 45 and 60 years old with active or convalescent COVID-19.

The CDR3 here is CATSRDHPGASNEKLFF. CDR3 in DNA: TGTGCCACCAGCAGAGATCACCCAGGGGCCTCTAATGAAAAACTGTTTTTT. The genes are TRBV15 and TRBJ1-4, with D maybe TRBD1 (6 bases). The ends were cut back, 0 bases at V and 3 bases at J, with 14 bases in the middle. CDR3 length equals 17 residues. CDR1 LNHNV and CDR2 YYDKDF come from the germline V gene (reference sequence).

The chain carries TRBV13 and TRBJ1-1; D unresolved. The V end lost 3 bases, the J end lost 1 base, and 6 bases lay between the germline ends. Germline CDR1 PRHDT, CDR2 FYEKMQ (reference sequence). This CDR3 contains 13 residues. CDR3 loop: CASSLGPNTEAFF. Here the CDR3 DNA reads TGTGCCAGCAGCTTGGGCCCGAACACTGAAGCTTTCTTT. Full variable domain (rest looked up from reference TRBV13 and TRBJ1-1): AAGVIQSPRHLIKEKRETATLKCYPIPRHDTVYWYQQGPGQDPQFLISFYEKMQSDKGSIPDRFSAQQFSDYHSELNMSSLELGDSALYFCASSLGPNTEAFFGQGTRLTVV.

This clone occurred once. The CDR3 region is CASIPGQTNTGELFF. The CDR3 nucleotides read TGTGCCAGCATCCCGGGACAGACTAACACCGGGGAGCTGTTTTTT. This chain uses TRBV7-9 with TRBJ2-2, with 7 bases lining up with TRBD1. V shed 7 bases and J 2 bases; nucleotides not matched to a gene: 7. Germline V lookup: CDR1 SEHNR, CDR2 FQNEAQ (reference sequence). CDR3 size: 15 residues.

V gene TRBV6-2 or TRBV6-3 combines with J gene TRBJ2-7; TRBD1 is a possible D gene (6 bases). The CDR3 runs 18 residues. Germline assignment: CDR1 MNHEY and CDR2 SVGEGT. The ends were cut back, 2 bases at V and 0 bases at J, with 20 bases in the middle. CDR3 bases: TGTGCCAGCAGTTACCCCTATAGAACTCGGACAGACTCCTACGAGCAGTACTTC. Protein sequence: CASSYPYRTRTDSYEQYF.

This chain uses TRBV7-2 with TRBJ1-2, with D uncertain. There are 13 residues in the CDR3. Germline V gene data show CDR1 as SGHTA and CDR2 as FQGNSA. Deletions cut 3 bases from V and 7 bases from J, with 12 bases between. CDR3 bases: TGTGCCAGCAGCTTGGCGGTGTTGGCTGGCTACACCTTC. Translating it yields CASSLAVLAGYTF.

V gene TRBV7-2 combines with J gene TRBJ1-6; perhaps TRBD1 as D (5 bases). V was cut by 4 bases and J by 0 bases, with 13 bases left in between. The V gene's germline CDR1 is SGHTA and CDR2 FQGNSA. The CDR3 has 17 amino acids. The CDR3 bases are TGTGCCAGCAGCTGGGGGGGAAGGAGCTCCTATAATTCACCCCTCCACTTT. Its protein is CASSWGGRSSYNSPLHF.

J is TRBJ2-2 and V is TRBV18; TRBD1 might be the D (6 bases). The CDR3 has 16 residues. CDR1 and CDR2 (germline): KGHSH, LQKENI. V was trimmed by 1 base and J by 3 bases, leaving 12 bases between them. CDR3 region: CASSPQDSTYTGELFF. CDR3 coding DNA: TGTGCCAGCTCACCACAGGACAGTACTTACACCGGGGAGCTGTTTTTT.

J is TRBJ2-2 and V is TRBV19; weak D call: TRBD1 (6 bases). With 6 bases removed from V and 3 bases from J, the gap between germline ends came to 14 bases. The germline CDR1 and CDR2 sequences are LNHDA and SQIVND (reference sequence). The CDR3 spans 15 residues. CDR3 region: CASSPGTTDTGELFF. DNA of the CDR3: TGTGCCAGTAGCCCCGGGACAACAGACACCGGGGAGCTGTTTTTT.

The chain has TRBV6-6 and TRBJ1-5; TRBD1 aligns across 8 bases. The germline gives CDR1 MNHNY, CDR2 SVGAGI (reference sequence). The CDR3 loop spans 16 amino acids. The junction had 12 bases not matched to a gene; V was cut back by 6 bases and J by 5 bases. CDR3 in amino acids: CASSHPGTGRDQPQHF. CDR3 DNA sequence: TGTGCCAGCAGCCACCCCGGGACAGGACGGGATCAGCCCCAGCATTTT.

A single count supports this clone. The chain recombines TRBV2 with TRBJ2-7; 9 bases line up with TRBD2. Per germline, CDR1 SNHLY and CDR2 FYNNEI. The CDR3 sequence is 14 residues long. The trim removed 9 bases at V and 1 base at J, leaving 7 bases unmatched. CDR3 in amino acids: CASNSGGLSYEQYF. For the CDR3, the DNA is TGTGCCAGTAATAGCGGGGGCCTTTCCTACGAGCAGTACTTC.

Here the CDR3 DNA reads TGTGCCACCAGTGATGCCGGGACAGGGATCTACAATGAGCAGTTCTTC. This translates into CATSDAGTGIYNEQFF. The chain has TRBV24-1 and TRBJ2-1; 9 nucleotides align to TRBD1. V trimming: 3 bases; J trimming: 3 bases; junction bases outside the gene matches: 5. The length of the CDR3 is 16 residues. Germline V CDR1 and CDR2: KGHDR, SFDVKD.

The chain is built from TRBV4-1 and TRBJ1-3, with D hard to call. V was shortened by 4 bases and J by 2 bases, with 12 bases between the two germline ends. The CDR3 is 15 amino acids. CDR1 MGHRA and CDR2 YSYEKL come from the germline V gene. CDR3 in DNA: TGCGCCAGCAGCCCCCGTTTCCTAACTGGAAACACCATATATTTT. Its protein product is CASSPRFLTGNTIYF.